The 10 T cell receptor beta chains below were found in one sample sequenced in a study of cytomegalovirus exposure and HLA in healthy donors. Some clones are missing from TCRdb's copy, which holds only in-frame ones; the method was immunoSEQ multiplex PCR. The repertoire holds roughly 150,000 clones, with about 94% as singletons. The sequenced sample consisted of PBMCs. The receptors come from a man between 18 and 35 years old in good health and CMV-seropositive.

CDR3 DNA sequence: TGTGCCAGCACCAACGGACTAGTGGGCGAGCAGTACTTC. As protein: CASTNGLVGEQYF. This sequence joins TRBV7-2 and TRBJ2-7; 7 bases line up with TRBD2. The ends lost 7 bases at V and 6 bases at J; junction bases unmatched: 9. This CDR3 is 13 amino acids long. Germline V CDR1 and CDR2: SGHTA, FQGNSA. Full variable domain (outside the CDR3, taken from reference TRBV7-2 and TRBJ2-7): GAGVSQSPSNKVTEKGKDVELRCDPISGHTALYWYRQSLGQGLEFLIYFQGNSAPDKSGLPSDRFSAERTGGSVSTLTIQRTQQEDSAVYLCASTNGLVGEQYFGPGTRLTVT.

CDR3 in amino acids: CASSFPLGGGYYGYTF. For the CDR3, the DNA is TGTGCCAGCAGTTTCCCTTTGGGCGGGGGGTACTATGGCTACACCTTC. The V gene is TRBV28, the J gene TRBJ1-2, with D maybe TRBD1 (5 bases). The V end lost 3 bases, the J end lost 3 bases, and 17 bases lay between the germline ends. Germline CDR1 MDHEN, CDR2 SYDVKM. The CDR3 has 16 residues.

The CDR3 DNA is TGTGCCAGCAGTTTATACTCCCGGGACAGGGGGCTTCGCTACGAGCAGTACTTC. It is translated as CASSLYSRDRGLRYEQYF. This rearrangement joins TRBV27 to TRBJ2-7; 12 bases agree with TRBD1. The trim removed 1 base at V and 3 bases at J, leaving 10 bases unmatched. This CDR3 region has 18 residues. Germline CDR1 and CDR2: MNHEY and SMNVEV (reference sequence).

The chain has TRBV29-1 and TRBJ2-1; 16 bases map to TRBD2. Per germline, CDR1 SQVTM and CDR2 ANQGSEA. Trimming at V came to 1 base and at J to 9 bases, leaving 6 bases not matched to a gene. CDR3 size: 16 residues. CDR3: CSVEAGTSGRVGEQFF. CDR3 nucleotide sequence: TGCAGCGTTGAAGCCGGGACTAGCGGGAGGGTCGGTGAGCAGTTCTTC.

The chain has TRBV6-5 and TRBJ2-1; 8 bases agree with TRBD2. With V trimmed by 6 bases and J by 5 bases, 9 bases remained unmatched. The germline gives CDR1 MNHEY, CDR2 SVGAGI. The CDR3 consists of 15 residues. This chain's CDR3 is CASSHPGTRHNEQFF. The CDR3 DNA is TGTGCCAGCAGCCACCCCGGGACTAGGCACAATGAGCAGTTCTTC.

The chain joins TRBV2 to TRBJ1-4; no reliable D call. There are 12 residues in the CDR3. Germline loops: CDR1 SNHLY, CDR2 FYNNEI. Trimming took off 6 bases at V and 8 bases at J, with 10 bases between the two ends. The CDR3 DNA is TGTGCCAGCAGACAGTTCGAAGAAAAACTGTTTTTT. It is translated as CASRQFEEKLFF.

The chain recombines TRBV4-1 with TRBJ2-7; TRBD2 matches at 11 bases. Germline trimming cut 1 base from V and 2 bases from J; bases unmatched to any gene: 4. CDR1 and CDR2 (germline): MGHRA, YSYEKL. The CDR3 has 16 residues. CDR3 nucleotide sequence: TGCGCCAGCAGCCAAGGGGGACTAGCGGAAACCTACGAGCAGTACTTC. Protein sequence: CASSQGGLAETYEQYF.

The chain recombines TRBV2 with TRBJ2-7; 10 nucleotides align to TRBD2. The CDR3 consists of 20 residues. Trimming took 3 bases from V and 4 from J; bases not matched to a gene: 21. Germline CDR1 SNHLY, CDR2 FYNNEI. CDR3 region: CASSERPSSGSDTLGYEQYF. CDR3 nucleotide sequence: TGTGCCAGCAGTGAGCGTCCCTCTAGCGGGAGTGATACTTTGGGTTACGAGCAGTACTTC. The full variable domain, with the rest looked up from reference TRBV2 and TRBJ2-7, is EPEVTQTPSHQVTQMGQEVILRCVPISNHLYFYWYRQILGQKVEFLVSFYNNEISEKSEIFDDQFSVERPDGSNFTLKIRSTKLEDSAMYFCASSERPSSGSDTLGYEQYFGPGTRLTVT.

V is TRBV2 and J is TRBJ2-7, with 7 bases fitting TRBD1. Germline loops: CDR1 SNHLY, CDR2 FYNNEI. Trimming at V came to 0 bases and at J to 2 bases, leaving 10 bases not matched to a gene. This CDR3 has 17 residues. CDR3 sequence (DNA): TGTGCCAGCAGTGAAGCCCCCTCGAGTGACAGGGCCTACGAGCAGTACTTC. It translates to CASSEAPSSDRAYEQYF.

The V gene is TRBV27, the J gene TRBJ2-7; D perhaps matches TRBD2 (7 bases). The CDR3 has 14 residues. Germline assignment: CDR1 MNHEY and CDR2 SMNVEV (reference sequence). The V gene lost 5 bases and the J gene lost 6 bases, with 17 bases spanning the gap. The CDR3 sequence: CASSPGGLLGEQYF. Here the CDR3 DNA reads TGTGCCAGCAGTCCGGGGGGCCTTTTGGGCGAGCAGTACTTC.